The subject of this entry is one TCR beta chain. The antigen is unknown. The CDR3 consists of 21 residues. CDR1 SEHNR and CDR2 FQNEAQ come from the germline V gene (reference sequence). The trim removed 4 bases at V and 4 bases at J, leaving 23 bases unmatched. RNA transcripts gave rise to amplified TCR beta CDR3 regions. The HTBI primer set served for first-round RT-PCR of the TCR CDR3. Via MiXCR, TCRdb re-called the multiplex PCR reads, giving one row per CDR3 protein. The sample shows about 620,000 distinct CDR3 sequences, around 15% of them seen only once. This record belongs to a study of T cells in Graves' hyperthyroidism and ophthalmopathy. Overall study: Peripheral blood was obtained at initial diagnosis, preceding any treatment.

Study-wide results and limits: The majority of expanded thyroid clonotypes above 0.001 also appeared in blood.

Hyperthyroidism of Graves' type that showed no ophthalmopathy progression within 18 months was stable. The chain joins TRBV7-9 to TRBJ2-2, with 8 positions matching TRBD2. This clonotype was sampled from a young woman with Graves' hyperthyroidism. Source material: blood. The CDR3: CASSSGGVTWTTRASTGELFF. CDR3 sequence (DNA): TGTGCCAGCAGCTCCGGGGGGGTCACGTGGACTACTAGGGCGAGCACCGGGGAGCTGTTTTTT.